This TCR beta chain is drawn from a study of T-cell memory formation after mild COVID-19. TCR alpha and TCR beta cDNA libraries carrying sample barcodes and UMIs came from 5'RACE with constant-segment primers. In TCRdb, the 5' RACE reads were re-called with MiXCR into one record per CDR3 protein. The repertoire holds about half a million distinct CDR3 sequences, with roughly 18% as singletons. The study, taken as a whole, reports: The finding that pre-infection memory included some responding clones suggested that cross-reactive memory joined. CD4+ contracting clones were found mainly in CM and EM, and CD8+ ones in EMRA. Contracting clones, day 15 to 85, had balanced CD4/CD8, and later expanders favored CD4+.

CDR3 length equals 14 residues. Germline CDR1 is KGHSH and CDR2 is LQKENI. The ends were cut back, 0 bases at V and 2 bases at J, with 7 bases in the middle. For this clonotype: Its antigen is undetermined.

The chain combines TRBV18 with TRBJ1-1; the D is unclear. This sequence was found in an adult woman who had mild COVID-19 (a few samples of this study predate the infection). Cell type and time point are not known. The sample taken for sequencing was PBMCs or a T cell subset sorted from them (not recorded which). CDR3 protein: CASSPPLRNTEAFF. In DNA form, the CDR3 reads TGTGCCAGCTCACCACCTCTCAGAAACACTGAAGCTTTCTTT.